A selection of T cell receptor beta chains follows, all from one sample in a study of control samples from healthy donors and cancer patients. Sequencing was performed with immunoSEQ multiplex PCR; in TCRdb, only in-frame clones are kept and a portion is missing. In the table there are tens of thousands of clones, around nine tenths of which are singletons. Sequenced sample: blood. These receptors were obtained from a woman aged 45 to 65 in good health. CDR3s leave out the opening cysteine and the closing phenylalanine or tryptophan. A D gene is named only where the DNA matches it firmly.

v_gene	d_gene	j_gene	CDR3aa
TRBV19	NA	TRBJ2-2	ASRTRGLGNTGELF
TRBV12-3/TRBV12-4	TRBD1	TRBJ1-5	ASSQGDGQPQH
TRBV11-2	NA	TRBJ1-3	ASRQAGSTIMGNTIY
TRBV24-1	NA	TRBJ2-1	ATSDEYEQF
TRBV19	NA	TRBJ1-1	ASSPLVGADTEAF
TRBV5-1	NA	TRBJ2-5	ASSLGTYTRGETQY
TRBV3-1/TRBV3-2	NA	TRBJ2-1	ASSQTRSSYNEQF
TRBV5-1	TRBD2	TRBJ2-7	ASSLAGGSSYEQY
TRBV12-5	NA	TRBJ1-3	ASGLHRGTIY
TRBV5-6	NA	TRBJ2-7	ASSLLTQGFYEQY
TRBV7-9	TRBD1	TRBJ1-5	ASSLTGDSNQPQH
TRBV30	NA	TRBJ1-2	AWGRDGYGYT
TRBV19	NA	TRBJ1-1	ASMGLGGIEAF
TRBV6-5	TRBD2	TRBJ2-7	ASSRLAGNYEQY
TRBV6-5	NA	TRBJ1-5	ASTAAGANQPQH
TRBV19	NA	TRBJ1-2	ASSSRDLYGYT
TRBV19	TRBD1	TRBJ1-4	ASSFGTGGEKLF
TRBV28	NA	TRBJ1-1	ASTGGDTEAF
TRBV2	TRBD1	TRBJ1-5	ASSSQGPSNQPQH
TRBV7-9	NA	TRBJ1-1	ASSQDGNVRGTEAF
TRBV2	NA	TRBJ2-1	ASRVAPRSYNEQF
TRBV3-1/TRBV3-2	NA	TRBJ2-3	ASSPTAQTQY
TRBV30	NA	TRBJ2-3	AWSAGTQVDTQY
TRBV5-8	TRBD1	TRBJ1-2	ASTRKGANYGYT
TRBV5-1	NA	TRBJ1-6	ASSFEGVGNSPLH
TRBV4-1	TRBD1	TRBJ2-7	ASSQVSRTGAFEQY
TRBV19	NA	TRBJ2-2	ASSIYGSNTGELF
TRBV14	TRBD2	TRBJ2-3	ASSQDLRGTDTQY
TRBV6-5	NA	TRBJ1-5	ASGRQPQH
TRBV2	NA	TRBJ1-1	ASSDSANTEAF
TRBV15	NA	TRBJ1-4	ATSRPGTSGEKLF
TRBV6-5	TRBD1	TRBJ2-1	ASRQGPPGGEQF
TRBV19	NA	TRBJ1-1	ASSIGAGFNTEAF
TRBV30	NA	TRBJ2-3	AWTRLLLTDTQY
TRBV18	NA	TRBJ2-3	ASSPSTRRTDTQY